One sample yielded the 9 T cell receptor beta chains listed below, sequenced in a study of blood T cell repertoires in COVID-19. Here immunoSEQ multiplex PCR was the method, and the copy in TCRdb shows in-frame clones only, minus some. The sample lists about 36,000 clones, roughly 73% occurring once. Source material: peripheral blood. The receptors here all came from a man aged 55 to 70 with acute or convalescent COVID-19.

V gene TRBV6-1 combines with J gene TRBJ1-5; D might be TRBD1 (5 bases). V lost 1 base, J lost 2 bases, and 12 bases lay in between. Germline CDR1 is MNHNS and CDR2 is SASEGT. The CDR3 sequence is 16 residues long. CDR3 amino acids: CASSEGQLVGNQPQHF. The CDR3 DNA sequence: TGTGCCAGCAGTGAAGGACAGCTAGTTGGCAATCAGCCCCAGCATTTT.

This chain joins TRBV5-8 and TRBJ2-7, with 7 bases fitting TRBD1. J lost 3 bases, V lost 0 bases, and 3 bases had no gene match. CDR3 size: 14 residues. The V gene's germline CDR1 is SGHTS and CDR2 YDEGEE. The CDR3 is CASSLATGDYEQYF. The CDR3 DNA reads TGTGCCAGCAGCTTGGCCACAGGGGACTACGAGCAGTACTTC.

This clone has a single count. The chain carries TRBV6-5 and TRBJ1-1; a weak D match, TRBD1 (6 bases). Between the trimmed V and J ends, which lost 3 bases and 0 bases, there was a span of 8 bases. The CDR3 is 14 amino acids. The V gene's germline CDR1 is MNHEY and CDR2 SVGAGI. CDR3 bases: TGTGCCAGCAGTTATAGGGACATGAACACTGAAGCTTTCTTT. Translated: CASSYRDMNTEAFF.

This clone turned up a few times. The V call is TRBV28, the J call TRBJ1-4; possible D gene TRBD1, 6 bases. The CDR3 has 13 amino acids. CDR1 is MDHEN and CDR2 is SYDVKM in the germline V gene. V dropped 7 bases and J dropped 7 bases, with 13 bases sitting between them. The DNA of the CDR3 is TGTGCCAGCATTGGGGGGGCAAGTGAAAAACTGTTTTTT. Its protein product is CASIGGASEKLFF.

This clone was observed a handful of times. This chain links TRBV11-2 with TRBJ2-7; 8 nucleotides line up with TRBD1. After removal of 5 bases from V and 2 bases from J, the junction contained 5 bases not matched to a gene. CDR1 and CDR2 from the germline V gene are SGHAT and FQNNGV. The CDR3 extends over 14 amino acids. In nucleotides, the CDR3 is TGTGCCAGCAGCGAGGACAGGGCTGCCTACGAGCAGTACTTC. Translated: CASSEDRAAYEQYF.

The chain joins TRBV3-1 (or the pseudogene TRBV3-2) to TRBJ1-2, with 7 positions matching TRBD1. This CDR3 is built from 16 residues. The V segment lost 4 bases and the J segment 0 bases; nucleotides outside the gene matches: 8. CDR1 is LGHDT and CDR2 is YNNKEL in the germline V gene (reference sequence). The CDR3 loop reads CASSLTGERTNYGYTF. In nucleotides, the CDR3 is TGTGCCAGCAGCCTAACAGGGGAGAGGACTAACTATGGCTACACCTTC.

V gene TRBV14 combines with J gene TRBJ2-1, with 8 positions matching TRBD2. The J segment lost 1 base and the V segment lost 5 bases, leaving 10 bases of the junction unmatched. CDR3 size: 17 residues. The V gene's germline CDR1 is SGHDN and CDR2 FVKESK. The chain's CDR3 is CASSAGLASLSYNEQFF. The CDR3 coding sequence is TGTGCCAGCAGCGCCGGACTAGCTAGCCTATCCTACAATGAGCAGTTCTTC.

V is TRBV19 and J is TRBJ1-6; TRBD1 agrees at 7 bases. CDR3 size: 15 residues. Germline V gene data show CDR1 as LNHDA and CDR2 as SQIVND (reference sequence). The J segment lost 5 bases and the V segment lost 5 bases, leaving 6 bases of the junction unmatched. CDR3 region: CASSVQGGDNSPLHF. Written as DNA, the CDR3 is TGTGCCAGTAGTGTGCAGGGGGGCGATAATTCACCCCTCCACTTT.

This sequence joins TRBV5-1 and TRBJ2-5, with 7 bases aligning to TRBD1. Trimming removed 4 bases from V and 4 bases from J; junction bases left unmatched: 4. CDR3 length equals 13 residues. Germline-derived CDR1 and CDR2 are SGHRS and YFSETQ. This chain's CDR3 is CASSPRGRETQYF. The CDR3 DNA follows: TGCGCCAGCAGCCCGAGGGGGCGAGAGACCCAGTACTTC.